Each of the 22 T cell receptor beta chains below was sequenced from the same sample in a study of TIL therapy for anti-PD-1-resistant metastatic lung cancer. Sequencing used immunoSEQ v3. This table comes from immunoSEQ multiplex PCR, and its TCRdb copy is limited to in-frame clones, with some not included. The sample consists of more than 90,000 clones, about 71% of them appearing once. Noted time point: pre-treatment sample, taken before nivolumab and TIL therapy. Pleural nodules or supraclavicular lymph nodes made up most of the excised metastases sampled. Sequencing was performed on tumor tissue, taken at baseline. These receptors all come from a person aged 25 to 85 with non-small cell lung cancer.

This clone has just a few counts. This chain links TRBV7-2 with TRBJ1-5; 9 nucleotides align to TRBD1. Per the germline V gene, CDR1 is SGHTA and CDR2 is FQGNSA. The CDR3 has 15 residues. V was clipped by 5 bases and J by 6 bases; unmatched bases: 8. Here the CDR3 reads CASSLTGGLGQPQHF. CDR3 nucleotide sequence: TGTGCCAGCAGCCTAACAGGGGGCTTGGGTCAGCCCCAGCATTTT.

This chain uses TRBV7-6 with TRBJ2-1; a possible D gene is TRBD2 (7 bases). CDR1 and CDR2 (germline): SGHVS, FNYEAQ. This CDR3 is built from 17 residues. V dropped 2 bases and J dropped 7 bases, with 21 bases sitting between them. CDR3 sequence: CASSLFAGADAWNEQFF. The CDR3 region has the DNA TGTGCCAGCAGCTTATTTGCGGGGGCTGACGCTTGGAATGAGCAGTTCTTC.

The rearrangement joins TRBV20-1 to TRBJ2-6; D unresolved. The CDR3 totals 11 residues. The germline V gene has CDR1 DFQATT and CDR2 SNEGSKA (reference sequence). Trimming pared 5 bases from V and 1 base from J, leaving 0 bases between. For the CDR3, the DNA is TGCAGTGCTTCTGGGGCCAACGTCCTGACTTTC. Its protein product is CSASGANVLTF.

The chain employs TRBV7-9 and TRBJ2-3; D uncertain. V dropped 1 base and J dropped 0 bases, with 5 bases sitting between them. The CDR3 consists of 14 residues. Germline values: CDR1 SEHNR, CDR2 FQNEAQ (reference sequence). The CDR3 DNA follows: TGTGCCAGCAGCTTAGGTAGGAGCACAGATACGCAGTATTTT. This codes for CASSLGRSTDTQYF.

The rearrangement joins TRBV5-1 to TRBJ1-3; no definite D call. Trimming shortened V by 5 bases and J by 4 bases, and 10 bases separated the two germline ends. There are 13 residues in the CDR3. CDR1 and CDR2 from the germline V gene are SGHRS and YFSETQ. The CDR3 protein is CASREGSGNTIYF. The CDR3 DNA is TGCGCCAGCAGGGAAGGGTCGGGAAACACCATATATTTT.

V gene TRBV11-2 combines with J gene TRBJ2-2; 7 nucleotides match TRBD1. The CDR3 totals 15 residues. Looked up from germline, CDR1 is SGHAT and CDR2 is FQNNGV. V lost 6 bases and J lost 1; bases outside the gene matches: 5. As DNA, the CDR3 is TGTGCCAGCAGACCACAGGGGCGGAACACCGGGGAGCTGTTTTTT. Amino acid sequence: CASRPQGRNTGELFF.

This chain joins TRBV6-6 and TRBJ1-2; D is perhaps TRBD1 (5 bases). V was pared by 8 bases and J by 8 bases, with 18 bases between. CDR3 length: 13 residues. In germline, CDR1 is MNHNY, CDR2 SVGAGI (reference sequence). CDR3 loop: CASHPGTQGGYTF. The CDR3 DNA reads TGTGCCAGCCATCCAGGGACTCAAGGGGGCTACACCTTC.

This sequence joins TRBV28 and TRBJ2-2; D may be TRBD1 (6 bases). Per germline, CDR1 MDHEN and CDR2 SYDVKM. Trimming pared 2 bases from V and 4 bases from J, leaving 17 bases between. This CDR3 is 17 amino acids long. The CDR3 here is CASSLPGARVSTGELFF. DNA of the CDR3: TGTGCCAGCAGTTTACCAGGGGCTCGGGTCAGCACCGGGGAGCTGTTTTTT.

This clone was found a few times. V usage is TRBV5-1 and J usage is TRBJ1-6; 8 bases match TRBD1. The trim removed 7 bases at V and 7 bases at J, leaving 7 bases unmatched. Germline V gene lookup returns CDR1 SGHRS and CDR2 YFSETQ. CDR3 length equals 14 residues. CDR3 sequence reads: CASSDRVGNSPLHF. In nucleotides, the CDR3 is TGCGCCAGCTCGGACAGGGTTGGGAATTCACCCCTCCACTTT.

Concerning this clone itself: One junction end does not reproduce the germline sequence, and a read error may be involved. The sample carries other DNA sequences with the same CDR3. This chain uses TRBV7-7 with TRBJ2-3, with D tentatively TRBD1 or TRBD2 (5 bases each). Germline assignment: CDR1 SSHAT and CDR2 FNYEAQ (reference sequence). The CDR3 spans 15 residues. CDR3 sequence reads: CASSLGDSSTDTQYF. In DNA, the CDR3 is TGTGCTAGCAGCTTGGGGGATTCTAGCACAGATACGCAGTATTTT.

The sample holds one count of this clone. The V call is TRBV28, the J call TRBJ1-4; 7 nucleotides line up with TRBD1. V lost 10 bases and J lost 5; bases outside the gene matches: 13. Germline V lookup: CDR1 MDHEN, CDR2 SYDVKM. This CDR3 has 15 residues. CDR3 DNA sequence: TGTGCCACCCTGCCGCGGGACAGCTCCAATGAAAAACTGTTTTTT. This translates into CATLPRDSSNEKLFF.

The chain carries TRBV5-1 and TRBJ2-1; 10 nucleotides match TRBD2. The J segment lost 9 bases and the V segment lost 3 bases, leaving 6 bases of the junction unmatched. This CDR3 comprises 14 residues. The germline gives CDR1 SGHRS, CDR2 YFSETQ. The CDR3 sequence: CASSWTSGTGEQFF. The CDR3 bases are TGCGCCAGCAGCTGGACTAGCGGTACGGGTGAGCAGTTCTTC.

CDR3 coding DNA: TGTGCCAGCAGTCCGGACTCTCCTAGCACAGATACGCAGTATTTT. Its protein is CASSPDSPSTDTQYF. V usage is TRBV28 and J usage is TRBJ2-3; D might be TRBD2 (5 bases). The CDR3 runs 15 residues. With 5 bases removed from V and 0 bases from J, the gap between germline ends came to 12 bases. From germline, CDR1 is MDHEN and CDR2 SYDVKM.

The gene calls are TRBV19 and TRBJ1-5, with TRBD1 matching over 7 bases. The germline gives CDR1 LNHDA, CDR2 SQIVND (reference sequence). The CDR3 contains 15 residues. J lost 3 bases, V lost 0 bases, and 2 bases had no gene match. Here the CDR3 reads CASSIEGTVNQPQHF. For the CDR3, the DNA is TGTGCCAGTAGTATAGAGGGGACAGTCAATCAGCCCCAGCATTTT.

J is TRBJ1-2 and V is TRBV11-2; 10 positions agree with TRBD1. The length of the CDR3 is 14 residues. CDR1 SGHAT and CDR2 FQNNGV come from the germline V gene. V dropped 6 bases and J dropped 2; count of bases not matched to a gene: 3. CDR3 residues: CASRETGGNYGYTF. The DNA for the CDR3 is TGTGCCAGCAGGGAGACAGGGGGCAACTATGGCTACACCTTC.

The CDR3 reads CASSSLNMAQYF. The DNA for the CDR3 is TGTGCCAGCAGCTCCCTCAATATGGCCCAGTACTTC. The V gene is TRBV7-2, the J gene TRBJ2-5; no reliable D call. V was cut by 4 bases and J by 9 bases, with 12 bases left in between. The germline gives CDR1 SGHTA, CDR2 FQGNSA. The CDR3 runs to 12 residues.

V usage is TRBV19 and J usage is TRBJ2-1; D might be TRBD1 or TRBD2, each matching 5 bases. Trimming stripped 4 bases from V and 8 bases from J, with 12 bases between. The V gene's germline CDR1 is LNHDA and CDR2 SQIVND (reference sequence). This CDR3 comprises 13 residues. For the CDR3, the DNA is TGTGCCAGTAGTAAGGGACCGCAGGATGAGCAGTTCTTC. Its translation is CASSKGPQDEQFF.

V is TRBV6-5 and J is TRBJ2-5; TRBD2 matches at 11 bases. CDR1 is MNHEY, CDR2 SVGAGI, per germline. The CDR3 totals 14 residues. With V trimmed by 3 bases and J by 6 bases, 3 bases remained unmatched. The CDR3 DNA reads as TGTGCCAGCAGTTATCTAGCGGGGGGAAAGACCCAGTACTTC. Its translation: CASSYLAGGKTQYF.

This chain links TRBV12-3 or TRBV12-4 with TRBJ1-2; no clear D. The CDR3 runs to 12 residues. Deletions cut 6 bases from V and 2 bases from J, with 7 bases between. CDR3 bases: TGTGCCAGCAGCGGGCGGAACTATGGCTACACCTTC. Encoded protein: CASSGRNYGYTF.

The chain carries TRBV5-4 and TRBJ2-3, with 9 bases that match TRBD1. Looked up from germline, CDR1 is SGHNT and CDR2 is YYREEE (reference sequence). The CDR3 totals 16 residues. V lost 4 bases, J lost 3 bases, and 9 bases stayed unmatched. The CDR3: CASSPNRDRVTDTQYF. The CDR3 DNA reads as TGTGCCAGCAGCCCAAATCGGGACAGGGTTACAGATACGCAGTATTTT.

This sequence joins TRBV5-1 and TRBJ2-1; D perhaps matches TRBD1 (5 bases). The V end lost 0 bases, the J end lost 6 bases, and 13 bases lay between the germline ends. From germline, CDR1 is SGHRS and CDR2 YFSETQ. The CDR3 is 15 residues long. The CDR3 DNA reads as TGCGCCAGCAGCTTGGGAGCAGGGATAAGCAATGAGCAGTTCTTC. It encodes CASSLGAGISNEQFF.

This clone showed up just a few times. The V and J genes are TRBV7-9 and TRBJ2-5, with a tentative D call TRBD2 (6 bases). CDR1 SEHNR and CDR2 FQNEAQ come from the germline V gene (reference sequence). The V gene lost 1 base and the J gene lost 5 bases, with 17 bases spanning the gap. The CDR3 spans 16 residues. In nucleotides, the CDR3 is TGTGCCAGCAGCTTAGTGGTCTTTGGCCTAGCGGAGACCCAGTACTTC. It encodes CASSLVVFGLAETQYF.